These 5 T cell receptor beta chains share one sample of origin, sequenced in a study of somatic mutations in cytotoxic T cells in rheumatoid arthritis (dated by TCRdb to about 2017). Libraries were constructed by the immunoSEQ multiplex PCR assay. Drawn from immuneACCESS, this table holds only the in-frame rearrangements with V and J called that TCRdb kept. Clones are partly lost; checked studies trace under half to an unresolved V gene and leave the rest unexplained. For this sample there are roughly 7,800 clones; around 75% appear just once. The top ten clones comprise 35% to 40% of the sample. Sequencing input: CD8+ T cells sorted from blood. The receptors shown here come from a woman aged 45-65 years in good health.

The V call is TRBV18, the J call TRBJ2-7; 8 nucleotides align to TRBD1. Germline V gives CDR1 KGHSH, CDR2 LQKENI. V dropped 7 bases and J dropped 2; count of bases not matched to a gene: 7. The CDR3 extends over 14 amino acids. In DNA form, the CDR3 reads TGTGCCAGCTGTGCGGGACAGGCTACCTACGAGCAGTACTTC. Translated, it gives CASCAGQATYEQYF.

V is TRBV15 and J is TRBJ1-6; 8 bases agree with TRBD1. The CDR3 contains 15 residues. V was pared by 3 bases and J by 9 bases, with 7 bases of the junction left unmatched. Germline CDR1 and CDR2: LNHNV and YYDKDF (reference sequence). The DNA of the CDR3 is TGTGCCACCAGCAGCAAACAGGGGGTGACTTCACCCCTCCACTTT. It translates to CATSSKQGVTSPLHF.

The gene calls are TRBV4-1 and TRBJ2-5; 11 positions match TRBD2. This CDR3 is built from 16 residues. V dropped 0 bases and J dropped 4; count of bases not matched to a gene: 4. Germline V gene sequence: CDR1 MGHRA, CDR2 YSYEKL. CDR3 residues: CASSQDQLAGVETQYF. CDR3 DNA: TGCGCCAGCAGCCAAGATCAACTAGCGGGGGTAGAGACCCAGTACTTC.

J is TRBJ1-1 and V is TRBV7-2; 9 bases map to TRBD1. Germline CDR1 reads SGHTA; CDR2 reads FQGNSA. V lost 4 bases and J lost 5; bases outside the gene matches: 2. The CDR3 covers 13 residues. The CDR3 loop is CASSWGTGTEAFF. The CDR3 DNA follows: TGTGCCAGCAGCTGGGGGACAGGGACTGAAGCTTTCTTT.

The chain couples TRBV29-1 to TRBJ2-7; TRBD1 might be the D (5 bases). The CDR3 covers 11 residues. V lost 4 bases and J 3 bases, leaving 7 bases between the germline ends. CDR1 and CDR2 (germline): SQVTM, ANQGSEA. The CDR3 DNA reads TGCAGCGTTGGGGGCGGCTACGAGCAGTACTTC. Its translation: CSVGGGYEQYF.